The entry that follows covers one T cell receptor (beta chain) sequence. What it binds is unknown. Noted time point: cycle 4 day 1 (C4D1), after 6 weeks of nivolumab. Brentuximab vedotin exposure varied, and every patient relapsed after autologous stem cell transplantation. CDR1 is MDHEN, CDR2 SYDVKM, per germline. V was shortened by 2 bases and J by 8 bases, with 21 bases between the two germline ends. The length of the CDR3 is 16 residues. The sample originates from a study of PD-1 blockade in classical Hodgkin lymphoma. Study-level points and caveats: Causes of the repertoire differences remain undefined, possibly disease activity or prior therapy.

Libraries were prepared by immunoSEQ multiplex PCR; TCRdb keeps only in-frame clonotypes and omits some of them. The sample has 19,000 or so clones; about 85% are singletons. The chain carries TRBV28 and TRBJ1-2; possible D gene TRBD1, 6 bases. The sequences come from peripheral blood mononuclear cells (PBMCs), collected before the fourth cycle of nivolumab. The sequence came from a human donor with classical Hodgkin lymphoma. The CDR3 DNA reads as TGTGCCAGCAGTTTAACAGGGAGTGAATCATTGGGCGGCTACACCTTC. It translates to CASSLTGSESLGGYTF.